One and the same sample provided the 14 T cell receptor beta chains below, sequenced in a study of cytomegalovirus exposure and HLA in healthy donors. Sequencing was performed with immunoSEQ multiplex PCR; in TCRdb, only in-frame clones are kept and a portion is missing. The sample has approximately 100,000 clones; approximately 88% are singletons. Sequenced material: PBMCs. The receptors originated from a woman aged 25-40 years in good health and CMV-seronegative.

A single count supports this clone. The V and J genes are TRBV11-2 and TRBJ2-7; TRBD1 matches at 9 bases. This CDR3 region has 15 residues. Germline CDR1 reads SGHAT; CDR2 reads FQNNGV. V shed 4 bases and J 2 bases; nucleotides not matched to a gene: 6. For the CDR3, the DNA is TGTGCCAGCAGCTCTTCGACAGGGGGACCCTACGAGCAGTACTTC. It codes for CASSSSTGGPYEQYF.

The V call is TRBV4-3, the J call TRBJ2-2; 7 bases line up with TRBD2. With 4 bases clipped from V and 5 bases from J, the junction kept 13 bases outside the gene matches. Looked up from germline, CDR1 is LGHNA and CDR2 is YSLEER. This CDR3 contains 17 residues. CDR3 nucleotide sequence: TGCGCCAGCAGCCTCTCAGAGGGAGGGCTGGGGACCGGGGAGCTGTTTTTT. Translation: CASSLSEGGLGTGELFF.

The rearrangement uses TRBV19 and TRBJ1-5; unclear D gene. Germline assignment: CDR1 LNHDA and CDR2 SQIVND (reference sequence). CDR3 size: 14 residues. V was pared by 3 bases and J by 5 bases, with 11 bases between. CDR3 DNA: TGTGCCAGTAGTATGCGTGGGCTCCATCAGCCCCAGCATTTT. Translated, it gives CASSMRGLHQPQHF.

The CDR3 sequence: CASFNPTGQETQYF. DNA for the CDR3: TGCGCCAGCTTTAATCCAACAGGGCAAGAGACCCAGTACTTC. This chain links TRBV5-1 with TRBJ2-5, with D possibly matching TRBD1 (6 bases). The V and J ends lost 7 bases and 2 bases respectively, with 15 bases between them. Per germline, CDR1 SGHRS and CDR2 YFSETQ. This CDR3 comprises 14 residues.

The V gene is TRBV28, the J gene TRBJ2-2, with TRBD2 matching over 10 bases. Trimming took 6 bases from V and 3 from J; bases not matched to a gene: 7. This CDR3 spans 16 amino acids. The germline gives CDR1 MDHEN, CDR2 SYDVKM. CDR3 DNA: TGTGCCAGCAGGAGACTAGCGGGCGAGTACACCGGGGAGCTGTTTTTT. Protein product: CASRRLAGEYTGELFF.

In this sample, this clone turned up a few times. The chain joins TRBV6-6 to TRBJ1-1; D perhaps matches TRBD1 (5 bases). The germline gives CDR1 MNHNY, CDR2 SVGAGI (reference sequence). This CDR3 is 12 amino acids long. V was trimmed by 6 bases and J by 8 bases, leaving 13 bases between them. CDR3 protein: CASRNQQEEAFF. The CDR3 nucleotides are TGTGCCAGCAGGAATCAACAGGAAGAAGCTTTCTTT.

The V call is TRBV7-9, the J call TRBJ2-2; TRBD1 agrees at 9 bases. In germline, CDR1 is SEHNR, CDR2 FQNEAQ (reference sequence). The CDR3 extends over 15 amino acids. Trimming removed 2 bases from V and 4 bases from J; junction bases left unmatched: 2. The CDR3 DNA follows: TGTGCCAGCAGCTTATTGACAGGGGGCACCGGGGAGCTGTTTTTT. This codes for CASSLLTGGTGELFF.

The chain links TRBV6-5 to TRBJ2-7; D is possibly TRBD1 (5 bases). Germline V lookup: CDR1 MNHEY, CDR2 SVGAGI. V shed 4 bases and J shed 4 bases, with 14 bases lying between them. The CDR3 contains 14 residues. The CDR3 region is CASSSATDLYEQYF. For the CDR3, the DNA is TGTGCCAGCAGTTCGGCGACAGATCTGTACGAGCAGTACTTC.

The chain employs TRBV9 and TRBJ2-3, with a possible D match to TRBD2 (7 bases). Germline loops: CDR1 SGDLS, CDR2 YYNGEE. V was cut by 6 bases and J by 1 base, with 21 bases left in between. There are 17 residues in the CDR3. CDR3 DNA sequence: TGTGCCAGCACCGACACCTCGGGGGGCGTGGGCACAGATACGCAGTATTTT. The encoded protein is CASTDTSGGVGTDTQYF. Drawing the rest from reference TRBV9 and TRBJ2-3, the complete variable domain is DSGVTQTPKHLITATGQRVTLRCSPRSGDLSVYWYQQSLDQGLQFLIQYYNGEERAKGNILERFSAQQFPDLHSELNLSSLELGDSALYFCASTDTSGGVGTDTQYFGPGTRLTVL.

The CDR3 DNA reads as TGTGCCAGCAGCTTAGAGGGGGGGGAGACCCAGTACTTC. This sequence encodes CASSLEGGETQYF. The chain joins TRBV11-3 to TRBJ2-5, with 7 bases fitting TRBD2. CDR3 length: 13 residues. With V trimmed by 0 bases and J by 5 bases, 0 bases remained unmatched. Germline CDR1 SGHNT, CDR2 YENEEA.

The chain carries TRBV7-9 and TRBJ2-7; 7 nucleotides align to TRBD2. Per germline, CDR1 SEHNR and CDR2 FQNEAQ (reference sequence). The trim removed 6 bases at V and 4 bases at J, leaving 6 bases unmatched. CDR3 length: 13 amino acids. The CDR3 sequence: CASSPRGFYEQYF. The CDR3 region has the DNA TGTGCCAGCAGTCCGCGGGGGTTTTACGAGCAGTACTTC.

The V and J genes are TRBV11-2 and TRBJ2-3; D unresolved. The CDR3 sequence is 13 residues long. Trimming left V 11 bases short and J 9 bases short, with 21 bases between. CDR1 is SGHAT, CDR2 FQNNGV, per germline. The CDR3 sequence is CACRSRTPPTQYF. The DNA of the CDR3 is TGTGCCTGTAGATCCCGTACCCCCCCCACGCAGTATTTT.

Only one count was recorded for this clone. This chain uses TRBV4-2 with TRBJ1-4; 7 nucleotides match TRBD1. The CDR3 extends over 19 amino acids. Germline CDR1 and CDR2: LGHNA and YNFKEQ. The V segment lost 3 bases and the J segment 0 bases; nucleotides outside the gene matches: 13. CDR3 residues: CASSHRTGTELTTNEKLFF. CDR3 nucleotide sequence: TGTGCCAGCAGCCACCGAACCGGGACAGAACTAACAACTAATGAAAAACTGTTTTTT.

CDR3 sequence reads: CATTWGSEAFF. In nucleotides, the CDR3 is TGTGCCACCACTTGGGGCAGTGAAGCTTTCTTT. The chain carries TRBV25-1 and TRBJ1-1; perhaps TRBD1 as D (5 bases). The CDR3 consists of 11 residues. From germline, CDR1 is MGHDK and CDR2 SYGVNS. Trimming pared 10 bases from V and 7 bases from J, leaving 13 bases between.